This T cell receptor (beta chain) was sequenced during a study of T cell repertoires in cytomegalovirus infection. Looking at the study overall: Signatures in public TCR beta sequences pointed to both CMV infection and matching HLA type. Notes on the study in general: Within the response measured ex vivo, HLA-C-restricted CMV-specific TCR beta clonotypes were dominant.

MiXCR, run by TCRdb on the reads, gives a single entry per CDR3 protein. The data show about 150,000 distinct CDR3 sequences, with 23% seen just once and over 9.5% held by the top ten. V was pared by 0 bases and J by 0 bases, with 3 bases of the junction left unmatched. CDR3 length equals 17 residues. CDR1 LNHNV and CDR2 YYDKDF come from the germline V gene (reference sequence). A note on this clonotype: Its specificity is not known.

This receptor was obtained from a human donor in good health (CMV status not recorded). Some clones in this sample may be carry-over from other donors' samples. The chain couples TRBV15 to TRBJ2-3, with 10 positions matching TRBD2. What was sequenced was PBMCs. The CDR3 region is CATSRDSGGPSTDTQYF. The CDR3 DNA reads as TGTGCCACCAGCAGAGATAGCGGGGGGCCTAGCACAGATACGCAGTATTTT.